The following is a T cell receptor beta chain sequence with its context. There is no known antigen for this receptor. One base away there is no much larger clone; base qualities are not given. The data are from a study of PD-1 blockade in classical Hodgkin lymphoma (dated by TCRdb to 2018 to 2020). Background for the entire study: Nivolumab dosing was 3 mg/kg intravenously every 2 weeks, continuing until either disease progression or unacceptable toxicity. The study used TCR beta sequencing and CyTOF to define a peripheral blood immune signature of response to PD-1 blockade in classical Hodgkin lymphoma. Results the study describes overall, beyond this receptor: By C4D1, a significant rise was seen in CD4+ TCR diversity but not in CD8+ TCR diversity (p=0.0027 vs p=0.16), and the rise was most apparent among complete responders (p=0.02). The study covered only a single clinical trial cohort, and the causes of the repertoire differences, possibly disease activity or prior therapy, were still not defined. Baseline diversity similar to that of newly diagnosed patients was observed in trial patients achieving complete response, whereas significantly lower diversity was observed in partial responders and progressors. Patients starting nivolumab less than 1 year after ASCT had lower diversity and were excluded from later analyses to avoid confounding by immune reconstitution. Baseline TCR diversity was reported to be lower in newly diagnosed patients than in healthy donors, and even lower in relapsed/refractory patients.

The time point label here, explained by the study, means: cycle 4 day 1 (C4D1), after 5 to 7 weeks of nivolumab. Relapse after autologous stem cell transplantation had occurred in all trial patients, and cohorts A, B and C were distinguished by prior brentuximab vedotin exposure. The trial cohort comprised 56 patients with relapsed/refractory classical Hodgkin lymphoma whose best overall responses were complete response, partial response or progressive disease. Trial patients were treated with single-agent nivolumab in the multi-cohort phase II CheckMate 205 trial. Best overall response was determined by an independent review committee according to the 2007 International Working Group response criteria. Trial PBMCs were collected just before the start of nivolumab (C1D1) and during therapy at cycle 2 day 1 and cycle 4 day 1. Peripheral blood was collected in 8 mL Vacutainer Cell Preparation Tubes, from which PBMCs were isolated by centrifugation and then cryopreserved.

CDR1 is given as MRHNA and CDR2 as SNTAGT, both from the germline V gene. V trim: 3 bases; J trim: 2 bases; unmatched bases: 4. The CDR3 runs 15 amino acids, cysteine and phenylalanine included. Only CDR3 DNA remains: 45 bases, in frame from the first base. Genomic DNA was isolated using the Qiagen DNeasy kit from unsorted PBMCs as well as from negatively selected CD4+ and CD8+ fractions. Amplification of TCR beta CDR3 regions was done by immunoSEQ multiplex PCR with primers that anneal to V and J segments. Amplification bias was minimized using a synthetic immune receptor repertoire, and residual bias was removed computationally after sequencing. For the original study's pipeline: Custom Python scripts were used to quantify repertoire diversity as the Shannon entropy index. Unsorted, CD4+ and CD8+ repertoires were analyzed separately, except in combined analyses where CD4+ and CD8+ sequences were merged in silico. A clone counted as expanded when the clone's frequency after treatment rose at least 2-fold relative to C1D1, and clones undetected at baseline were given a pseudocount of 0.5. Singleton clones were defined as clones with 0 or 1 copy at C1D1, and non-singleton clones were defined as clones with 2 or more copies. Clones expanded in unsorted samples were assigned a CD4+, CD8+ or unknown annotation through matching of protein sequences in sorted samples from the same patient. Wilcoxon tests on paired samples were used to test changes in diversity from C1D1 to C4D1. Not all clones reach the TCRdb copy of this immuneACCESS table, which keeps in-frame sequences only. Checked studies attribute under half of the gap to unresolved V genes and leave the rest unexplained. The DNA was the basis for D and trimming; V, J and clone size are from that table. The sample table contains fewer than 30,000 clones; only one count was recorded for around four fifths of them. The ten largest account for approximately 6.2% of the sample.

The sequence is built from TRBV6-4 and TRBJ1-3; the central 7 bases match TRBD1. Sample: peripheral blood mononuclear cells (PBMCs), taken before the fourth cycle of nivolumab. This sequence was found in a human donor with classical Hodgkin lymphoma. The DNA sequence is TGTGCCAGCAGTGAGGAGGGGACAGCTGGAAACACCATATATTTT. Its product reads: CASSEEGTAGNTIYF.